The 26 T cell receptor beta chains below all came from one sample that was sequenced in a study of blood T cell repertoires in COVID-19. The table came from immunoSEQ multiplex PCR; TCRdb's copy has only in-frame clones and leaves some out. Here the sample spans under 350,000 clones, 85% being singletons. The material sequenced was peripheral blood. These receptor sequences come from a human donor in a cohort sampled during active COVID-19.

In this sample, this clone turned up once. The chain employs TRBV7-9 and TRBJ2-7; maybe TRBD1 (5 bases). Looked up from germline, CDR1 is SEHNR and CDR2 is FQNEAQ (reference sequence). The V gene lost 5 bases and the J gene lost 1 base, with 21 bases spanning the gap. This CDR3 has 17 residues. In DNA form, the CDR3 reads TGTGCCAGCAGCCACAAGGGGTCACCCGCCGCTTCCTACGAGCAGTACTTC. This encodes CASSHKGSPAASYEQYF.

J is TRBJ2-3 and V is TRBV24-1, with unresolved D. CDR3 length: 14 residues. Germline V CDR1 and CDR2: KGHDR, SFDVKD. V lost 7 bases and J lost 0, with 10 bases in between. The CDR3 spells CATRRALSTDTQYF. CDR3 sequence (DNA): TGTGCCACCAGAAGAGCGCTTAGCACAGATACGCAGTATTTT.

The rearrangement links TRBV4-1 to TRBJ1-6; D may be TRBD1 (5 bases). The CDR3 is 14 amino acids. The V gene's germline CDR1 is MGHRA and CDR2 YSYEKL. V was clipped by 1 base and J by 10 bases, with 11 bases between them. The DNA for the CDR3 is TGCGCCAGCAGCCAAGCGGGGGGAGGCTCACCCCTCCACTTT. This encodes CASSQAGGGSPLHF.

The rearrangement links TRBV6-2 or TRBV6-3 to TRBJ2-2; D perhaps matches TRBD2 (6 bases). The CDR3 extends over 14 amino acids. The V and J ends lost 2 bases and 5 bases respectively, with 9 bases between them. Germline CDR1 is MNHEY and CDR2 is SVGEGT. This CDR3 reads CASSYRRETGELFF. CDR3 DNA: TGTGCCAGCAGTTACAGGAGGGAAACCGGGGAGCTGTTTTTT.

The rearrangement uses TRBV28 and TRBJ2-7, with a weak D call TRBD1 (5 bases). The CDR3 spans 13 residues. V gave up 3 bases and J gave up 2 bases, with 8 bases separating them. Germline values: CDR1 MDHEN, CDR2 SYDVKM. The CDR3 reads CASSFRQTYEQYF. DNA of the CDR3: TGTGCCAGCAGTTTCCGACAGACCTACGAGCAGTACTTC. Based on the CDR3 plus reference TRBV28 and TRBJ2-7, the full variable domain is DVKVTQSSRYLVKRTGEKVFLECVQDMDHENMFWYRQDPGLGLRLIYFSYDVKMKEKGDIPEGYSVSREKKERFSLILESASTNQTSMYLCASSFRQTYEQYFGPGTRLTVT.

The chain links TRBV20-1 to TRBJ1-2; 7 bases line up with TRBD1. CDR1 and CDR2 (germline): DFQATT, SNEGSKA (reference sequence). J gave up 8 bases and V 3 bases, and 3 bases lay outside the gene matches. This CDR3 region has 11 residues. The CDR3 protein is CSARTDRGYTF. The DNA for the CDR3 is TGCAGTGCTAGGACGGACAGGGGCTACACCTTC.

This chain joins TRBV9 and TRBJ2-5; possible D gene TRBD2, 6 bases. Trimming removed 3 bases at V and 5 bases at J, with 17 bases between. Germline CDR1 and CDR2: SGDLS and YYNGEE. The CDR3 contains 15 residues. CDR3 loop: CASSAHRRVGETQYF. CDR3 DNA sequence: TGTGCCAGCAGCGCTCATAGGAGGGTAGGGGAGACCCAGTACTTC.

This sequence joins TRBV7-9 and TRBJ2-7, with TRBD1 matching over 9 bases. The length of the CDR3 is 15 residues. CDR1 SEHNR and CDR2 FQNEAQ come from the germline V gene (reference sequence). Trimming at V came to 6 bases and at J to 3 bases, leaving 9 bases not matched to a gene. The CDR3 here is CASSPPGQGGYEQYF. CDR3 nucleotide sequence: TGTGCCAGCAGTCCGCCGGGACAGGGTGGCTACGAGCAGTACTTC.

J is TRBJ2-2 and V is TRBV7-2; tentatively, D is TRBD2 (6 bases). The germline CDR1 and CDR2 sequences are SGHTA and FQGNSA. Trimming cost V 5 bases and J 7 bases, with 23 bases left between them. The CDR3 has 17 amino acids. CDR3 loop: CASSLLGIGGIGGELFF. Written as DNA, the CDR3 is TGTGCCAGCAGCCTCCTGGGGATTGGGGGGATTGGCGGGGAGCTGTTTTTT.

The chain joins TRBV5-4 to TRBJ2-3; D is undetermined. The CDR3 sequence is 14 residues long. V was clipped by 0 bases and J by 0 bases, with 5 bases between them. Per germline, CDR1 SGHNT and CDR2 YYREEE (reference sequence). Here the CDR3 reads CASSLAVSTDTQYF. In DNA form, the CDR3 reads TGTGCCAGCAGCTTGGCCGTAAGCACAGATACGCAGTATTTT.

This chain uses TRBV29-1 with TRBJ1-1; 8 positions match TRBD1. The CDR3 is 12 amino acids. V shed 7 bases and J 4 bases; nucleotides not matched to a gene: 5. Germline CDR1 is SQVTM and CDR2 is ANQGSEA. Here the CDR3 reads CSADREGTEAFF. The CDR3 DNA follows: TGCAGCGCGGACAGGGAGGGCACTGAAGCTTTCTTT.

A single count supports this clone. The V and J genes are TRBV13 and TRBJ2-5; perhaps TRBD2 as D (6 bases). CDR3 length: 19 amino acids. Trimming took 5 bases from V and 3 from J, leaving 28 bases between them. Germline CDR1 reads PRHDT; CDR2 reads FYEKMQ (reference sequence). The CDR3 sequence is CASSPRPGVGVVGEETQYF. In DNA form, the CDR3 reads TGTGCCAGCAGCCCACGTCCGGGGGTGGGGGTGGTAGGCGAAGAGACCCAGTACTTC.

This clone was observed many times. The gene calls are TRBV6-5 and TRBJ1-2; TRBD1 might be the D (6 bases). The CDR3 is 13 amino acids. Looked up from germline, CDR1 is MNHEY and CDR2 is SVGAGI. V gave up 7 bases and J gave up 4 bases, with 13 bases separating them. The CDR3 loop reads CASTTGSGYGYTF. Here the CDR3 DNA reads TGTGCCAGCACAACAGGGTCGGGCTATGGCTACACCTTC.

The gene calls are TRBV3-1 (or the pseudogene TRBV3-2) and TRBJ2-7; 7 nucleotides match TRBD2. Trimming at V came to 1 base and at J to 3 bases, leaving 6 bases not matched to a gene. The CDR3 is 15 amino acids. Germline V gene lookup returns CDR1 LGHDT and CDR2 YNNKEL (reference sequence). CDR3: CASSQVSSGVYEQYF. Written as DNA, the CDR3 is TGTGCCAGCAGCCAAGTTTCCAGCGGGGTCTACGAGCAGTACTTC.

The chain is built from TRBV4-2 and TRBJ2-5; D might be TRBD2 (5 bases). This CDR3 is built from 18 residues. Between the trimmed V and J ends, which lost 0 bases and 1 base, there was a span of 18 bases. The germline V gene has CDR1 LGHNA and CDR2 YNFKEQ. This CDR3 reads CASSQEHLLSGRQETQYF. The CDR3 DNA reads as TGTGCCAGCAGCCAAGAACACCTACTAAGCGGACGCCAAGAGACCCAGTACTTC.

V is TRBV10-3 and J is TRBJ1-2; tentative D call: TRBD1 (6 bases). The germline V and J ends were trimmed by 6 bases and 0 bases, with 8 bases remaining between them. CDR3 length: 13 residues. Germline V gene sequence: CDR1 ENHRY, CDR2 SYGVKD. CDR3 loop: CAIRRGPNYGYTF. CDR3 bases: TGTGCCATCAGGCGGGGGCCTAACTATGGCTACACCTTC.

The CDR3 nucleotides read TGTGCCAGCACTCTAGCGGGGTCCTACAATGAGCAGTTCTTC. Translating gives CASTLAGSYNEQFF. The J gene is TRBJ2-1, the V gene TRBV6-5, with 9 nucleotides matching TRBD2. The CDR3 has 14 residues. Germline CDR1 and CDR2: MNHEY and SVGAGI. The V and J ends lost 7 bases and 1 base, in that order; junction bases with no gene match: 2.

This chain links TRBV6-5 with TRBJ2-2, with a weak D call TRBD1 (6 bases). The length of the CDR3 is 15 residues. Trimming took off 8 bases at V and 1 base at J, with 14 bases between the two ends. Germline CDR1 is MNHEY and CDR2 is SVGAGI. The CDR3 here is CASLRNRENTGELFF. The DNA of the CDR3 is TGTGCCAGCCTCCGGAACAGGGAGAACACCGGGGAGCTGTTTTTT.

This clone occurred once. The chain combines TRBV19 with TRBJ2-2; the match to TRBD1 covers 7 bases. V trimming: 5 bases; J trimming: 0 bases; junction bases outside the gene matches: 3. This CDR3 contains 15 residues. Germline V CDR1 and CDR2: LNHDA, SQIVND (reference sequence). CDR3 in amino acids: CASSLGQANTGELFF. CDR3 sequence (DNA): TGTGCCAGTAGTTTAGGACAGGCGAACACCGGGGAGCTGTTTTTT. Based on the CDR3 plus reference TRBV19 and TRBJ2-2, the full variable domain is DGGITQSPKYLFRKEGQNVTLSCEQNLNHDAMYWYRQDPGQGLRLIYYSQIVNDFQKGDIAEGYSVSREKKESFPLTVTSAQKNPTAFYLCASSLGQANTGELFFGEGSRLTVL.

The J gene is TRBJ1-6, the V gene TRBV30, with unresolved D. Looked up from germline, CDR1 is GTSNPN and CDR2 is SVGIG (reference sequence). V lost 4 bases and J 5 bases, leaving 9 bases between the germline ends. The CDR3 runs to 13 residues. CDR3 sequence reads: CAWTGDNNSPLHF. For the CDR3, the DNA is TGTGCCTGGACCGGAGATAATAATTCACCCCTCCACTTT.

This clone was observed a few times. V usage is TRBV7-8 and J usage is TRBJ1-6, with D possibly matching TRBD1 (6 bases). V lost 1 base, J lost 7 bases, and 14 bases lay in between. Germline lookup yields CDR1 SGHVS and CDR2 FQNEAQ. The CDR3 has 16 residues. CDR3 nucleotides: TGTGCCAGCAGCTTAGTTAGGGGGTGGTACAATTCACCCCTCCACTTT. Protein product: CASSLVRGWYNSPLHF.

The chain has TRBV9 and TRBJ2-7; D is perhaps TRBD2 (7 bases). The CDR3 has 15 residues. Between the trimmed V and J ends, which lost 0 bases and 5 bases, there was a span of 15 bases. Looked up from germline, CDR1 is SGDLS and CDR2 is YYNGEE. In DNA form, the CDR3 reads TGTGCCAGCAGCGTAGTAGAGGGGGGGATAGACGAGCAGTACTTC. Encoded protein: CASSVVEGGIDEQYF.

In regard to this clone: This specimen includes other DNA sequences encoding the same CDR3. DNA of the CDR3: TGTGCCAGCAGTTACTCTACCCAGGGGGCCTACGAGCAGTACTTC. This sequence encodes CASSYSTQGAYEQYF. The gene calls are TRBV6-5 and TRBJ2-7; 7 nucleotides agree with TRBD1. Trimming at V came to 0 bases and at J to 2 bases, leaving 4 bases not matched to a gene. The CDR3 covers 15 residues. CDR1 is MNHEY, CDR2 SVGAGI, per germline.

V usage is TRBV11-2 and J usage is TRBJ1-1, with TRBD1 as a possible D gene (5 bases). This CDR3 contains 14 residues. Germline values: CDR1 SGHAT, CDR2 FQNNGV. V lost 4 bases and J 1 base, leaving 10 bases between the germline ends. CDR3 nucleotides: TGTGCCAGCAGCTACCGACAGACGAACACTGAAGCTTTCTTT. Its protein product is CASSYRQTNTEAFF.

The V gene is TRBV7-3, the J gene TRBJ2-3; 10 bases are a match to TRBD2. V lost 5 bases and J lost 5; bases outside the gene matches: 13. This CDR3 comprises 17 residues. Germline V gene lookup returns CDR1 SGHTA and CDR2 FQGTGA. DNA of the CDR3: TGTGCCAGCAGCACCCCGGATAGCGGGGGGCTAGGAGATACGCAGTATTTT. Protein sequence: CASSTPDSGGLGDTQYF. The full variable domain, rest sourced from reference TRBV7-3 and TRBJ2-3, is GAGVSQTPSNKVTEKGKYVELRCDPISGHTALYWYRQSLGQGPEFLIYFQGTGAADDSGLPNDRFFAVRPEGSVSTLKIQRTERGDSAVYLCASSTPDSGGLGDTQYFGPGTRLTVL.

CDR3 sequence reads: CASSPGVADISLPGYTF. The CDR3 region has the DNA TGTGCCAGCAGCCCAGGGGTGGCAGATATTTCTCTTCCTGGCTACACCTTC. V gene TRBV9 combines with J gene TRBJ1-2; D is possibly TRBD1 (6 bases). V lost 4 bases, J lost 7 bases, and 26 bases lay in between. CDR1 is SGDLS, CDR2 YYNGEE, per germline. The CDR3 runs to 17 residues.